These T cell receptor beta chains were read from a single sample in a study of T-cell memory formation after mild COVID-19. TCRdb passed the 5' RACE reads through MiXCR, listing each CDR3 protein once. Among approximately 500,000 distinct CDR3 sequences listed, roughly 25% were seen once. Material for sequencing was PBMCs or a T cell subset sorted from them (not recorded which). Source of these receptors: an adult woman who had mild COVID-19 (a few samples of this study predate the infection). Cell type and time point are not known. CDR3s include the opening cysteine and the closing phenylalanine or tryptophan. Fields, in order: V gene, J gene, clone size, D gene, CDR3 protein, CDR3 DNA. The D gene is left open where the match is weak. Not all rows give a size; the values are once, few, many and, for expanded clones, a class.

v_gene: TRBV12-3/TRBV12-4
j_gene: TRBJ1-1
abundance: .
d_gene: .
CDR3aa: CASRPGWARLNTEAFF
CDR3nt: TGTGCCAGCAGACCGGGGTGGGCGAGGCTGAACACTGAAGCTTTCTTT

v_gene: TRBV12-3/TRBV12-4
j_gene: TRBJ2-3
abundance: few
d_gene: .
CDR3aa: CASSKRGPLTDTQYF
CDR3nt: TGTGCCAGCTCAAAAAGGGGACCGCTCACAGATACGCAGTATTTT

v_gene: TRBV7-3
j_gene: TRBJ2-1
abundance: .
d_gene: TRBD2
CDR3aa: CASSSSQTSGNEQFF
CDR3nt: TGTGCCAGCAGCTCCAGCCAGACTAGCGGCAATGAGCAGTTCTTC

v_gene: TRBV24-1
j_gene: TRBJ2-7
abundance: .
d_gene: .
CDR3aa: CATSDGGARTLYEQYF
CDR3nt: TGTGCCACCAGTGATGGGGGGGCCCGAACGCTATACGAGCAGTACTTC

v_gene: TRBV5-1
j_gene: TRBJ1-1
abundance: .
d_gene: .
CDR3aa: CASRGGSEAFF
CDR3nt: TGCGCCAGCAGAGGGGGGTCTGAAGCTTTCTTT

v_gene: TRBV20-1
j_gene: TRBJ2-1
abundance: .
d_gene: TRBD2
CDR3aa: CSARAGGTPEQFF
CDR3nt: TGCAGTGCTAGGGCGGGGGGTACCCCGGAGCAGTTCTTC

v_gene: TRBV12-3/TRBV12-4
j_gene: TRBJ2-2
abundance: .
d_gene: TRBD2
CDR3aa: CASSFIAGRINGELFF
CDR3nt: TGTGCCAGCAGTTTCATAGCGGGGAGGATTAACGGGGAGCTGTTTTTT

v_gene: TRBV5-1
j_gene: TRBJ2-2
abundance: .
d_gene: .
CDR3aa: CASSYDSNTGELFF
CDR3nt: TGCGCCAGCAGCTACGACAGCAACACCGGGGAGCTGTTTTTT

v_gene: TRBV5-1
j_gene: TRBJ2-7
abundance: few
d_gene: .
CDR3aa: CASSLEPGIYEQYF
CDR3nt: TGCGCCAGCAGCTTGGAGCCGGGGATCTACGAGCAGTACTTC

v_gene: TRBV2
j_gene: TRBJ2-1
abundance: .
d_gene: .
CDR3aa: CASSGGPGNEQFF
CDR3nt: TGTGCCAGCAGCGGCGGGCCAGGCAATGAGCAGTTCTTC

v_gene: TRBV5-1
j_gene: TRBJ2-6
abundance: few
d_gene: TRBD1
CDR3aa: CASSLEGQGVSGANVLTF
CDR3nt: TGCGCCAGCAGCTTGGAGGGACAGGGAGTCTCTGGGGCCAACGTCCTGACTTTC

v_gene: TRBV6-1
j_gene: TRBJ1-1
abundance: .
d_gene: .
CDR3aa: CASRRDTEAFF
CDR3nt: TGTGCCAGCCGCCGGGACACTGAAGCTTTCTTT

v_gene: TRBV5-1
j_gene: TRBJ2-1
abundance: few
d_gene: .
CDR3aa: CASSFGGQSNEQFF
CDR3nt: TGCGCCAGCAGCTTCGGGGGACAGTCCAATGAGCAGTTCTTC

v_gene: TRBV29-1
j_gene: TRBJ2-5
abundance: few
d_gene: .
CDR3aa: CSVEAEGWEETQYF
CDR3nt: TGCAGCGTTGAAGCCGAGGGCTGGGAAGAGACCCAGTACTTC

v_gene: TRBV7-2
j_gene: TRBJ2-7
abundance: .
d_gene: .
CDR3aa: CASSFSFLFYEQYF
CDR3nt: TGTGCCAGCAGCTTTAGTTTTTTGTTCTACGAGCAGTACTTC

v_gene: TRBV7-8
j_gene: TRBJ1-3
abundance: .
d_gene: TRBD1
CDR3aa: CASSRVLTGTMDF
CDR3nt: TGTGCCAGCAGCCGGGTGTTGACAGGGACAATGGATTTT

v_gene: TRBV28
j_gene: TRBJ2-7
abundance: once
d_gene: TRBD2
CDR3aa: CASRNPGGSYEQYF
CDR3nt: TGTGCCAGCAGAAATCCGGGGGGATCCTACGAGCAGTACTTC

v_gene: TRBV2
j_gene: TRBJ2-3
abundance: few
d_gene: .
CDR3aa: CASSEDARGTDTQYF
CDR3nt: TGTGCCAGCAGTGAGGACGCACGCGGCACAGATACGCAGTATTTT

v_gene: TRBV11-3
j_gene: TRBJ2-5
abundance: .
d_gene: .
CDR3aa: CASRDRTALQETQYF
CDR3nt: TGTGCCAGCAGGGACAGAACCGCATTACAAGAGACCCAGTACTTC

v_gene: TRBV4-1
j_gene: TRBJ2-2
abundance: few
d_gene: TRBD1
CDR3aa: CASRRRQGDNTGELFF
CDR3nt: TGCGCCAGCAGAAGACGACAGGGGGACAACACCGGGGAGCTGTTTTTT

v_gene: TRBV12-3/TRBV12-4
j_gene: TRBJ2-3
abundance: many
d_gene: TRBD2
CDR3aa: CASSSTGTSRPDTQYF
CDR3nt: TGTGCCAGCAGTTCTACCGGGACTAGCCGCCCAGATACGCAGTATTTT

v_gene: TRBV5-6
j_gene: TRBJ1-2
abundance: few
d_gene: .
CDR3aa: CASGEADLYGYTF
CDR3nt: TGTGCCAGCGGTGAGGCAGACCTTTATGGCTACACCTTC

v_gene: TRBV10-3
j_gene: TRBJ1-4
abundance: .
d_gene: .
CDR3aa: CAVRGASTNEKLFF
CDR3nt: TGTGCCGTTAGGGGGGCTTCAACTAATGAAAAACTGTTTTTT

v_gene: TRBV29-1
j_gene: TRBJ2-7
abundance: .
d_gene: .
CDR3aa: CSVVHPGAYYEQYF
CDR3nt: TGCAGCGTAGTACATCCAGGGGCCTATTACGAGCAGTACTTC

v_gene: TRBV7-9
j_gene: TRBJ2-6
abundance: once
d_gene: .
CDR3aa: CASSFGGYSGANVLTF
CDR3nt: TGTGCCAGCAGCTTTGGGGGGTACTCTGGGGCCAACGTCCTGACTTTC

v_gene: TRBV20-1
j_gene: TRBJ2-7
abundance: few
d_gene: TRBD1
CDR3aa: CSAPPGQGGYEQYF
CDR3nt: TGCAGTGCTCCTCCGGGACAGGGGGGGTACGAGCAGTACTTC

v_gene: TRBV5-1
j_gene: TRBJ2-5
abundance: few
d_gene: .
CDR3aa: CASSLGPSTQETQYF
CDR3nt: TGCGCCAGCAGCTTGGGACCTTCTACGCAAGAGACCCAGTACTTC

v_gene: TRBV20-1
j_gene: TRBJ2-7
abundance: few
d_gene: TRBD2
CDR3aa: CSAESGTGSYEQYF
CDR3nt: TGCAGTGCTGAGAGCGGGACGGGATCCTACGAGCAGTACTTC

v_gene: TRBV12-3/TRBV12-4
j_gene: TRBJ1-1
abundance: .
d_gene: TRBD1
CDR3aa: CASSLDEGAPTEAFF
CDR3nt: TGTGCCAGCAGCCTTGATGAGGGGGCTCCCACTGAAGCTTTCTTT

v_gene: TRBV7-2
j_gene: TRBJ1-1
abundance: few
d_gene: .
CDR3aa: CASSLTDQGLTEAFF
CDR3nt: TGTGCCAGCAGCTTAACGGACCAGGGATTGACTGAAGCTTTCTTT

v_gene: TRBV5-1
j_gene: TRBJ2-3
abundance: few
d_gene: TRBD2
CDR3aa: CASSLRTSGRTDTQYF
CDR3nt: TGCGCCAGCAGCTTGCGGACTAGCGGACGAACAGATACGCAGTATTTT

v_gene: TRBV7-9
j_gene: TRBJ2-1
abundance: few
d_gene: .
CDR3aa: CASSLGRVGVGAKPNEQFF
CDR3nt: TGTGCCAGCAGCTTAGGACGGGTCGGGGTCGGAGCAAAACCCAATGAGCAGTTCTTC

v_gene: TRBV7-9
j_gene: TRBJ2-1
abundance: .
d_gene: .
CDR3aa: CASTPWDNEQFF
CDR3nt: TGTGCCAGCACCCCCTGGGACAATGAGCAGTTCTTC

v_gene: TRBV6-5
j_gene: TRBJ1-1
abundance: .
d_gene: .
CDR3aa: CASSYGDRNTEAFF
CDR3nt: TGTGCCAGCAGTTACGGCGACAGGAACACTGAAGCTTTCTTT

v_gene: TRBV29-1
j_gene: TRBJ2-1
abundance: .
d_gene: .
CDR3aa: CSVEDLLEQFF
CDR3nt: TGCAGCGTTGAAGATCTTCTGGAGCAGTTCTTC

v_gene: TRBV5-1
j_gene: TRBJ2-1
abundance: few
d_gene: TRBD1
CDR3aa: CASSWGQGNEQFF
CDR3nt: TGCGCCAGCAGCTGGGGACAGGGGAATGAGCAGTTCTTC

v_gene: TRBV5-1
j_gene: TRBJ1-1
abundance: .
d_gene: TRBD1
CDR3aa: CASSWGTGRLTEAFF
CDR3nt: TGCGCCAGCAGCTGGGGGACAGGGAGACTCACTGAAGCTTTCTTT

v_gene: TRBV28
j_gene: TRBJ2-7
abundance: .
d_gene: TRBD1
CDR3aa: CASSPRTGLTYEQYF
CDR3nt: TGTGCCAGCAGTCCCCGGACAGGGCTCACCTACGAGCAGTACTTC

v_gene: TRBV7-9
j_gene: TRBJ2-1
abundance: few
d_gene: TRBD2
CDR3aa: CASSLSQILAGAGSYNEQFF
CDR3nt: TGTGCCAGCAGCTTATCTCAGATTCTAGCGGGAGCTGGGTCTTACAATGAGCAGTTCTTC

v_gene: TRBV6-5
j_gene: TRBJ1-1
abundance: few
d_gene: .
CDR3aa: CASGYDVSLGNTEAFF
CDR3nt: TGTGCCAGCGGATACGATGTCTCTTTAGGGAACACTGAAGCTTTCTTT

v_gene: TRBV2
j_gene: TRBJ2-5
abundance: .
d_gene: .
CDR3aa: CASSGQGSRETQYF
CDR3nt: TGTGCCAGCAGTGGTCAGGGGTCTCGGGAGACCCAGTACTTC

v_gene: TRBV29-1
j_gene: TRBJ2-1
abundance: .
d_gene: TRBD2
CDR3aa: CSSRGTSGSTREQFF
CDR3nt: TGCAGCTCTCGAGGGACTAGCGGGAGCACCAGGGAGCAGTTCTTC

v_gene: TRBV12-3/TRBV12-4
j_gene: TRBJ2-7
abundance: .
d_gene: TRBD2
CDR3aa: CASSLTSGPRSYEQYF
CDR3nt: TGTGCCAGCAGTTTAACTAGCGGCCCCCGCTCCTACGAGCAGTACTTC

v_gene: TRBV7-2
j_gene: TRBJ1-4
abundance: few
d_gene: TRBD1
CDR3aa: CASSRQGGTNEKLFF
CDR3nt: TGTGCCAGCAGTCGACAGGGTGGAACTAATGAAAAACTGTTTTTT

v_gene: TRBV27
j_gene: TRBJ2-5
abundance: .
d_gene: .
CDR3aa: CASSLSIRPQETQYF
CDR3nt: TGTGCCAGCAGTTTATCGATAAGGCCACAAGAGACCCAGTACTTC

v_gene: TRBV3-1
j_gene: TRBJ2-3
abundance: .
d_gene: .
CDR3aa: CASSQEKGGPDTQYF
CDR3nt: TGTGCCAGCAGCCAAGAGAAAGGGGGACCAGATACGCAGTATTTT

v_gene: TRBV10-3
j_gene: TRBJ1-2
abundance: .
d_gene: .
CDR3aa: CAISHPDSVGYGYTF
CDR3nt: TGTGCCATCAGCCACCCGGACAGCGTTGGCTATGGCTACACCTTC

v_gene: TRBV19
j_gene: TRBJ1-5
abundance: few
d_gene: .
CDR3aa: CASSIQVGQPQHF
CDR3nt: TGTGCCAGTAGTATCCAGGTAGGGCAGCCCCAGCATTTT

v_gene: TRBV7-2
j_gene: TRBJ2-7
abundance: once
d_gene: TRBD1
CDR3aa: CASSPGRGTGVEQYF
CDR3nt: TGTGCCAGCAGCCCAGGGCGGGGGACAGGGGTAGAGCAGTACTTC

v_gene: TRBV29-1
j_gene: TRBJ2-3
abundance: .
d_gene: .
CDR3aa: CSVGVSAADTQYF
CDR3nt: TGCAGCGTTGGAGTCAGTGCCGCAGATACGCAGTATTTT

v_gene: TRBV15
j_gene: TRBJ2-1
abundance: few
d_gene: TRBD2
CDR3aa: CATSRGGLAGVNEQFF
CDR3nt: TGTGCCACCAGCAGAGGAGGACTAGCGGGCGTCAATGAGCAGTTCTTC

v_gene: TRBV15
j_gene: TRBJ2-7
abundance: once
d_gene: TRBD1
CDR3aa: CATSGGQGFDEQYF
CDR3nt: TGTGCCACCAGCGGGGGACAGGGTTTCGACGAGCAGTACTTC